This T cell receptor beta chain was sequenced for a study of identical twins. Study-level points and caveats: Abundant beta clonotypes from cord blood had fewer insertions, unlike memory repertoires, which showed none.

This clonotype was picked up a small number of times. Its target is not known. Via MiXCR, TCRdb re-called the 5' RACE reads, giving one row per CDR3 protein. The sample yields some 590,000 distinct CDR3 sequences, 9.5% to 10% seen once. Germline-derived CDR1 and CDR2 are LGHNT and FRNRAP. Trimming shortened V by 1 base and J by 7 bases, and 26 bases separated the two germline ends. The CDR3 runs 19 residues. The same specimen was also included in a second study, on yellow fever vaccine responses in identical twins.

The material sequenced was PBMCs. The chain combines TRBV12-5 with TRBJ2-1, with D perhaps matching TRBD1 or TRBD2 (6 bases each). The sequence derives from a woman in her late teens or twenties in good health. CDR3 amino acids: CASGLGGQGGLRVLNEQFF. DNA for the CDR3: TGTGCTAGTGGTTTGGGGGGGCAGGGAGGATTAAGGGTGTTGAATGAGCAGTTCTTC. The full variable domain, its missing parts supplied by reference TRBV12-5 and TRBJ2-1, is DARVTQTPRHKVTEMGQEVTMRCQPILGHNTVFWYRQTMMQGLELLAYFRNRAPLDDSGMPKDRFSAEMPDATLATLKIQPSEPRDSAVYFCASGLGGQGGLRVLNEQFFGPGTRLTVL.